This T cell receptor beta chain was captured by sequencing in a study of blood T cell repertoires in COVID-19. In the study overall: COVID-19 samples collected from the United States, Italy and Spain covered acute and convalescent phases.

The CDR3 spans 15 residues. Trimming removed 4 bases from V and 5 bases from J, with 14 bases in between. Germline V lookup: CDR1 LGHNT, CDR2 FRNRAP. Per the original methods: Counts of nucleated cells, estimated from reference gene primer amplification, were obtained. This table comes from immunoSEQ multiplex PCR, and its TCRdb copy is limited to in-frame clones, with some not included. That table gives V, J and clone size, and the DNA gave D and trimming. The data show around 68,000 clones, roughly 90% seen once. The chain links TRBV12-5 to TRBJ2-2; D is possibly TRBD2 (6 bases). This receptor was identified in a human donor in a cohort sampled during active COVID-19. Sequenced sample: peripheral blood. The CDR3 DNA sequence: TGTGCTAGTGGTTCGGGACGGGGGAGGACCGGGGAGCTGTTTTTT. This encodes CASGSGRGRTGELFF.